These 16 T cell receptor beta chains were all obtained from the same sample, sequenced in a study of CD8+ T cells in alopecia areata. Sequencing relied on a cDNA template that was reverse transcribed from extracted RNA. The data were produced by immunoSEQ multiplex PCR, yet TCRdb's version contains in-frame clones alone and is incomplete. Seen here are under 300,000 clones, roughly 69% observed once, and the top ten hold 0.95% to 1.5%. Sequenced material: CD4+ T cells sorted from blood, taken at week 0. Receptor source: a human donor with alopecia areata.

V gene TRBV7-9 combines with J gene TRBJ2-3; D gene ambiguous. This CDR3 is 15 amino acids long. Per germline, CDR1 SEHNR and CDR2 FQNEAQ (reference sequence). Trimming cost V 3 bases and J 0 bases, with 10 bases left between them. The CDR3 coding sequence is TGTGCCAGCAGCTTGACGGCTACTAGCACAGATACGCAGTATTTT. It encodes CASSLTATSTDTQYF.

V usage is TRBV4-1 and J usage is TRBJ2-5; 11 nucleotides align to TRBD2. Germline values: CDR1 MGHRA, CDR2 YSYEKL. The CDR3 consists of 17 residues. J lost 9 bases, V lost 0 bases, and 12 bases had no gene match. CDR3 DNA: TGCGCCAGCAGCCAAGATCGAGGGACTAGCGGCAAAGTGGCCCAGTACTTC. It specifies CASSQDRGTSGKVAQYF.

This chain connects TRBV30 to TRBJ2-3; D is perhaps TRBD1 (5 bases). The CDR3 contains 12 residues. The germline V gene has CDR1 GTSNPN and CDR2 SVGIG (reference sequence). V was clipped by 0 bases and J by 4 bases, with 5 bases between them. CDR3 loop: CAWSVQADTQYF. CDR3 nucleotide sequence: TGTGCCTGGAGTGTACAGGCAGATACGCAGTATTTT.

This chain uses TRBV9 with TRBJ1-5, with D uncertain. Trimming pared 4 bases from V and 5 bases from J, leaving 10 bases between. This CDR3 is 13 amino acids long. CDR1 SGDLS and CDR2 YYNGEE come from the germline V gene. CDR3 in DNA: TGTGCCAGCAGCCCCGACCTCTATCAGCCCCAGCATTTT. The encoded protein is CASSPDLYQPQHF.

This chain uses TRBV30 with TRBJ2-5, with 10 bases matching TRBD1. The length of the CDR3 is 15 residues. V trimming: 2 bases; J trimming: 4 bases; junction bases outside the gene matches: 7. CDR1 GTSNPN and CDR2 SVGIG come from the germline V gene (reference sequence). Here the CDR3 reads CAWSTTTGGLETQYF. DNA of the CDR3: TGTGCCTGGAGTACCACGACAGGGGGCTTAGAGACCCAGTACTTC.

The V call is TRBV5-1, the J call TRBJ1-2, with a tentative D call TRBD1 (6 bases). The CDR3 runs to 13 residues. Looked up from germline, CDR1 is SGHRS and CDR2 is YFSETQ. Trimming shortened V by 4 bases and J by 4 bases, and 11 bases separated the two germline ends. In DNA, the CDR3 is TGCGCCAGCAGCGCGGACAGAATCTATGGCTACACCTTC. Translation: CASSADRIYGYTF.

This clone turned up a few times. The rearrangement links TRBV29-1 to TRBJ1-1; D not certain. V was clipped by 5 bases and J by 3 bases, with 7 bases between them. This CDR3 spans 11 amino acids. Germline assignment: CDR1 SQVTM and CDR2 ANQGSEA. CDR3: CSVRADTEAFF. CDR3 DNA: TGCAGCGTTCGGGCGGACACTGAAGCTTTCTTT.

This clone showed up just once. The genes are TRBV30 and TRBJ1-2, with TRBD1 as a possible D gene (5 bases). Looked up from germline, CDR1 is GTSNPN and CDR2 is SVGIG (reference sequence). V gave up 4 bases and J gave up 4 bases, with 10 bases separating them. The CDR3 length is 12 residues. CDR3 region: CAWTGLGYGYTF. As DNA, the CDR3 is TGTGCCTGGACAGGGTTAGGCTATGGCTACACCTTC.

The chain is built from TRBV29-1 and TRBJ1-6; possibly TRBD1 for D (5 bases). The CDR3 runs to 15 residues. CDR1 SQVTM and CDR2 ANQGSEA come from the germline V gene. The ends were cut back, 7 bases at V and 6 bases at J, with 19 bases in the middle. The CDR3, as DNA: TGCAGCGCCCGACAGTCGCAAGATCGTAATTCACCCCTCCACTTT. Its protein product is CSARQSQDRNSPLHF.

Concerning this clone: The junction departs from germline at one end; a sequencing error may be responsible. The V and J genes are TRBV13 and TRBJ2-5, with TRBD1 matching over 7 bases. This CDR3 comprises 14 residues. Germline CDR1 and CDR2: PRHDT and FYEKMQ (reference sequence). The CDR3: CASSIGGRVETQYF. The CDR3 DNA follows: TGTGCCAGCAGCATAGGGGGCAGGGTTGAGACCCAGTACTTC. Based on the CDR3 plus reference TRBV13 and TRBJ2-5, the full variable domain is AAGVIQSPRHLIKEKRETATLKCYPIPRHDTVYWYQQGPGQDPQFLISFYEKMQSDKGSIPDRFSAQQFSDYHSELNMSSLELGDSALYFCASSIGGRVETQYFGPGTRLLVL.

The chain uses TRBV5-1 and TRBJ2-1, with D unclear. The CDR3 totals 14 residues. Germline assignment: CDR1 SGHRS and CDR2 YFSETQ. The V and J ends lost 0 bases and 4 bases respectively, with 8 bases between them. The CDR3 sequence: CASSLETSYNEQFF. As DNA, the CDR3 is TGCGCCAGCAGCTTGGAGACATCTTACAATGAGCAGTTCTTC.

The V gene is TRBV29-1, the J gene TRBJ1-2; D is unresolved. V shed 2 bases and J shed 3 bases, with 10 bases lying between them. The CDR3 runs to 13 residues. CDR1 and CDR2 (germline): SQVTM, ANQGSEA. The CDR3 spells CSVEFAGYYGYTF. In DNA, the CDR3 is TGCAGCGTTGAATTTGCTGGTTACTATGGCTACACCTTC.

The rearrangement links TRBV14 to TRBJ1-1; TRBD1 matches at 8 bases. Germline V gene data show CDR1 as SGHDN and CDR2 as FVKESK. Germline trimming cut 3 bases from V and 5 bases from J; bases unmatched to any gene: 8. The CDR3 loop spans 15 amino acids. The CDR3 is CASSHRQGRGTEAFF. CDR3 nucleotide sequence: TGTGCCAGCAGCCACCGACAGGGGAGGGGGACTGAAGCTTTCTTT.

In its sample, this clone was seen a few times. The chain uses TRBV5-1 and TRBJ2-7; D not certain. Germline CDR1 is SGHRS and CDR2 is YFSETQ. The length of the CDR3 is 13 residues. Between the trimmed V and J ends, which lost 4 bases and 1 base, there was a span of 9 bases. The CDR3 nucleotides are TGCGCCAGCAGCATGACGGAGTCCTACGAGCAGTACTTC. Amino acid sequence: CASSMTESYEQYF.

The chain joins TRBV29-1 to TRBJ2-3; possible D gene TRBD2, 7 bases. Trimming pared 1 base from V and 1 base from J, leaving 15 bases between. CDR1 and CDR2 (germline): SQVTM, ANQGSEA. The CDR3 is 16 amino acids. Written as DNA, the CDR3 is TGCAGCGTTGAAGGACACAGGGAGGGAGGCACAGATACGCAGTATTTT. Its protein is CSVEGHREGGTDTQYF.

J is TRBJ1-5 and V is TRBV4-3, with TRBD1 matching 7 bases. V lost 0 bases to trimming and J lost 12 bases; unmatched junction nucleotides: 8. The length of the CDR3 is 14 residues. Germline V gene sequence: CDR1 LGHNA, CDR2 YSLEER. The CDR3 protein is CASSQDGWDSDQHF. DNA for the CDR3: TGCGCCAGCAGCCAAGATGGGTGGGACAGCGACCAGCATTTT.